The TCR beta chain described here comes from a study of cytomegalovirus exposure and HLA in healthy donors. This CDR3 has 15 residues. The V gene's germline CDR1 is MNHEY and CDR2 SMNVEV (reference sequence). V trimming: 5 bases; J trimming: 7 bases; junction bases outside the gene matches: 9. In the PCR, 60 Vbeta and 13 Jbeta primers were used. Generated by immunoSEQ multiplex PCR, the TCRdb table keeps only in-frame clones and is missing some. Here the sample table reports roughly 100,000 clones. The V call is TRBV27, the J call TRBJ2-1, with 9 bases lining up with TRBD1. The sample taken for sequencing was PBMCs. This TCR derives from a middle-aged man in good health and CMV-seronegative. The CDR3 protein is CASSGGQGRVNEQFF. CDR3 sequence (DNA): TGTGCCAGCAGTGGAGGACAGGGGAGGGTGAATGAGCAGTTCTTC.